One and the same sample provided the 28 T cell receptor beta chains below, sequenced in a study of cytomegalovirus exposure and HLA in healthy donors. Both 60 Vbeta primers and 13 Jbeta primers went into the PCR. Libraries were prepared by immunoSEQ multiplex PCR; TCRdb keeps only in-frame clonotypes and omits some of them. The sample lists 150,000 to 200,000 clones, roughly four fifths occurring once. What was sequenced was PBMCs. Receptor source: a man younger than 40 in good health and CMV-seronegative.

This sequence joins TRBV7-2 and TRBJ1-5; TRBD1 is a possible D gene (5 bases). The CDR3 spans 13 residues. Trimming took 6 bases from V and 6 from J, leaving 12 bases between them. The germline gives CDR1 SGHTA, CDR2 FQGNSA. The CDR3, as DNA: TGTGCCAGCAGACGGGGGGTGGGTCAGCCCCAGCATTTT. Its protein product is CASRRGVGQPQHF.

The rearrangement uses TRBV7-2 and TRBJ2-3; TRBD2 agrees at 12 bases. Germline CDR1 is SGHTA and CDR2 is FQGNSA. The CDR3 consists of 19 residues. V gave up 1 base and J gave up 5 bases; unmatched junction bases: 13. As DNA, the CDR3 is TGTGCCAGCAGCTTAGGCTCTAGCGGGAGGGTATACGCCGGAGATACGCAGTATTTT. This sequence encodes CASSLGSSGRVYAGDTQYF. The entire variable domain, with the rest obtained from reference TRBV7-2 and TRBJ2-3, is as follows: GAGVSQSPSNKVTEKGKDVELRCDPISGHTALYWYRQSLGQGLEFLIYFQGNSAPDKSGLPSDRFSAERTGGSVSTLTIQRTQQEDSAVYLCASSLGSSGRVYAGDTQYFGPGTRLTVL.

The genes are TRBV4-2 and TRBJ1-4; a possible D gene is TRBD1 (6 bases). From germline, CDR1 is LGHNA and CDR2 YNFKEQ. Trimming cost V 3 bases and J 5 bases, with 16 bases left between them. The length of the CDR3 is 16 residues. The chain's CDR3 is CASSQKTGGQNEKLFF. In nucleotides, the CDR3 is TGTGCCAGCAGCCAGAAGACAGGCGGCCAGAATGAAAAACTGTTTTTT.

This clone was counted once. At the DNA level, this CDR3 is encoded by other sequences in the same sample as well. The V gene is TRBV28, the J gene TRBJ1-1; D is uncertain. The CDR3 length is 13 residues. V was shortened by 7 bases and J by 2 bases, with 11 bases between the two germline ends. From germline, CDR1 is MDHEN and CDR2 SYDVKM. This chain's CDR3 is CASISGGNTEAFF. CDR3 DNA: TGTGCCAGCATTTCCGGCGGTAACACTGAAGCTTTCTTT.

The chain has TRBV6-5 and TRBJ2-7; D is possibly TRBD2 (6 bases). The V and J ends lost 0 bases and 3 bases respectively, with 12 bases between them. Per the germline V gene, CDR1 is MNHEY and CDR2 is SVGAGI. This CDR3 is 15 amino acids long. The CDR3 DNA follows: TGTGCCAGCAGTTACTCCCACGGGGGTGGCTACGAGCAGTACTTC. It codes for CASSYSHGGGYEQYF.

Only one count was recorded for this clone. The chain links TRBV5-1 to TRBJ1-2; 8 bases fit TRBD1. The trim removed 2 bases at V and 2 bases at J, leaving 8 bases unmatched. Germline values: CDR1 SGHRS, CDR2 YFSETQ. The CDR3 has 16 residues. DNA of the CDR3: TGCGCCAGCAGCTTATTGACAGGGGAAGCCAACTATGGCTACACCTTC. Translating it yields CASSLLTGEANYGYTF. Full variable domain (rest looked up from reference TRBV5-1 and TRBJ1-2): KAGVTQTPRYLIKTRGQQVTLSCSPISGHRSVSWYQQTPGQGLQFLFEYFSETQRNKGNFPGRFSGRQFSNSRSEMNVSTLELGDSALYLCASSLLTGEANYGYTFGSGTRLTVV.

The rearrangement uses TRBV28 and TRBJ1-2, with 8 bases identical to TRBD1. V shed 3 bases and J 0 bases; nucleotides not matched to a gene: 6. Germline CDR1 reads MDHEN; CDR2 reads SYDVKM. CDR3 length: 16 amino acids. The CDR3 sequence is CASSFARTGTNYGYTF. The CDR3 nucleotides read TGTGCCAGCAGTTTCGCCAGGACAGGGACTAACTATGGCTACACCTTC.

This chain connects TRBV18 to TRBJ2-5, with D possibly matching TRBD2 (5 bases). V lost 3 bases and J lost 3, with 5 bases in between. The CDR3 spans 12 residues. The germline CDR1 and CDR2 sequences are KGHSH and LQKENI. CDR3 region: CASSPEEETQYF. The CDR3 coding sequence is TGTGCCAGCTCACCGGAGGAAGAGACCCAGTACTTC. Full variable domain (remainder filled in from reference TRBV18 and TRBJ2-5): NAGVMQNPRHLVRRRGQEARLRCSPMKGHSHVYWYRQLPEEGLKFMVYLQKENIIDESGMPKERFSAEFPKEGPSILRIQQVVRGDSAAYFCASSPEEETQYFGPGTRLLVL.

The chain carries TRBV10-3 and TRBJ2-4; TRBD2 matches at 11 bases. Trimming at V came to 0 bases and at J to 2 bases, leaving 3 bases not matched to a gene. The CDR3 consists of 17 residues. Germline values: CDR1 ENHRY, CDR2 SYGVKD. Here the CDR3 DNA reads TGTGCCATCAGTGAGTCCCCTAGCGGGAGGTCCAAAAACATTCAGTACTTC. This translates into CAISESPSGRSKNIQYF.

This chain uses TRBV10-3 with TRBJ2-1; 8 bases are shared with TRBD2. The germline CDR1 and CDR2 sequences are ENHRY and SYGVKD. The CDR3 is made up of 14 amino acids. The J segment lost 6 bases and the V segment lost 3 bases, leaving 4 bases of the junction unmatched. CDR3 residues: CAISESGSGNEQFF. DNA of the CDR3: TGTGCCATCAGTGAAAGCGGGAGCGGCAATGAGCAGTTCTTC.

This CDR3 is CASSSGTSGRAPYNEQFF. CDR3 DNA: TGTGCCAGCAGCTCCGGGACTAGCGGGAGGGCACCCTACAATGAGCAGTTCTTC. The rearrangement joins TRBV7-9 to TRBJ2-1; 16 bases map to TRBD2. The germline CDR1 and CDR2 sequences are SEHNR and FQNEAQ (reference sequence). The CDR3 totals 18 residues. The J segment lost 2 bases and the V segment lost 4 bases, leaving 5 bases of the junction unmatched.

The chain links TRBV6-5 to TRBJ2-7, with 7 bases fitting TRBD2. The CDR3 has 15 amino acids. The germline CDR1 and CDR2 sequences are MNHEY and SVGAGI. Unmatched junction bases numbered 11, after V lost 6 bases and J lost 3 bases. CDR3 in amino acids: CASSHPGSGVYEQYF. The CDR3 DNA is TGTGCCAGCAGCCACCCGGGCAGCGGGGTCTACGAGCAGTACTTC.

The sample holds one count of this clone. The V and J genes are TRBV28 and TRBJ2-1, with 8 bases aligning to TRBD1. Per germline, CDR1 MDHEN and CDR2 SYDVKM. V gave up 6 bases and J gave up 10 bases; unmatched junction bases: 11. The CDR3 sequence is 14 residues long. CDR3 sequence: CASRGTGSFWEQFF. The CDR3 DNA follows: TGTGCCAGCAGAGGGACAGGAAGTTTTTGGGAGCAGTTCTTC.

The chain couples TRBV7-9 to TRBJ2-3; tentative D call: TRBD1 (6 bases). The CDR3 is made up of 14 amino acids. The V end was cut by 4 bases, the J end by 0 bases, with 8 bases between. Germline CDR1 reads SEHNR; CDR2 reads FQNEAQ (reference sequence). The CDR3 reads CASSSGHSTDTQYF. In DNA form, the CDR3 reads TGTGCCAGCAGCTCGGGACATAGCACAGATACGCAGTATTTT.

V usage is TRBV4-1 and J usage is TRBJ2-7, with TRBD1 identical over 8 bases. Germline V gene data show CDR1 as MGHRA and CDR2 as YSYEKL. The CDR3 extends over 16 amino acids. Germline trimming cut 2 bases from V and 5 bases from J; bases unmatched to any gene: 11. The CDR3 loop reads CASSQWSLRQGNEQYF. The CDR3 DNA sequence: TGCGCCAGCAGCCAATGGTCATTGAGACAGGGGAACGAGCAGTACTTC.

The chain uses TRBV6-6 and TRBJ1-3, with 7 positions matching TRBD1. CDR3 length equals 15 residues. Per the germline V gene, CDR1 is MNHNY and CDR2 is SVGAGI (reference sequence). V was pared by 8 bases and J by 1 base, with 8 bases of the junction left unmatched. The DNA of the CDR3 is TGTGCCAGCCAAGTGACAGGGAATTCTGGAAACACCATATATTTT. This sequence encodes CASQVTGNSGNTIYF.

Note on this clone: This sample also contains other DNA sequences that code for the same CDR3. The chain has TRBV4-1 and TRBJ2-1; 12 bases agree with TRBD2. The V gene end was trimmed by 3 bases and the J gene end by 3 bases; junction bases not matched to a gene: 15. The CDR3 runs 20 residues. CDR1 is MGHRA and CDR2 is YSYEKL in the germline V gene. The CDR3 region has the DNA TGCGCCAGCAGCCAGGGGAATGCGGGACTAGCGGGCGCGCTCTACAATGAGCAGTTCTTC. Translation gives CASSQGNAGLAGALYNEQFF.

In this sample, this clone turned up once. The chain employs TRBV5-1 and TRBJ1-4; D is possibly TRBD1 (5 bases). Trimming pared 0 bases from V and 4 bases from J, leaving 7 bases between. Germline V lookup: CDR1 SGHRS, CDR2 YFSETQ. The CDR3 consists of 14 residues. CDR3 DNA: TGCGCCAGCAGCTTGGGACAGAATAATGAAAAACTGTTTTTT. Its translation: CASSLGQNNEKLFF.

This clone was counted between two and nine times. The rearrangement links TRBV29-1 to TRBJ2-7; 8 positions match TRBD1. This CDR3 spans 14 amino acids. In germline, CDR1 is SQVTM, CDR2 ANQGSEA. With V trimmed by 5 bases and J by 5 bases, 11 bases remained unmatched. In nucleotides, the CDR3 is TGCAGCGTTTCTGAGACAGGGGATTTCGACGAGCAGTACTTC. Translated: CSVSETGDFDEQYF.

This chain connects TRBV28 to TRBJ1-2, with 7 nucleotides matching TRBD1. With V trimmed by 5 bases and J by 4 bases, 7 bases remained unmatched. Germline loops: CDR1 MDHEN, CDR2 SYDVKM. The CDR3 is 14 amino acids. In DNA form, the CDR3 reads TGTGCCAGCAGTACTGCACAGGGGCGCTATGGCTACACCTTC. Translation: CASSTAQGRYGYTF.

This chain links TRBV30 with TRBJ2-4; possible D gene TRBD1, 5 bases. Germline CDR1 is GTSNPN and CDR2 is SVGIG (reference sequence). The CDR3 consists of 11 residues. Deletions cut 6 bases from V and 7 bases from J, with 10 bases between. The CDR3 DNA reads TGTGCCTGCGACAGCTGGAACATTCAGTACTTC. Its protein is CACDSWNIQYF.

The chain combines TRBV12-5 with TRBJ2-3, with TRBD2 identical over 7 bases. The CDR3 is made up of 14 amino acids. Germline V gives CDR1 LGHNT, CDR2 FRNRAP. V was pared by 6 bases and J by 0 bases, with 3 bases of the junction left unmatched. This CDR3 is CASGPSGSTDTQYF. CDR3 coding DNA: TGTGCTAGTGGGCCTAGCGGAAGCACAGATACGCAGTATTTT.

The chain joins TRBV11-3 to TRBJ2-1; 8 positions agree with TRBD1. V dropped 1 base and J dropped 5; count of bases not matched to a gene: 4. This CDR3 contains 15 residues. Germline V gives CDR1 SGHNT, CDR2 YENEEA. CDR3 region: CASSLVGTGDNEQFF. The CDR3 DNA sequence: TGTGCCAGCAGCTTAGTGGGGACAGGAGACAATGAGCAGTTCTTC.

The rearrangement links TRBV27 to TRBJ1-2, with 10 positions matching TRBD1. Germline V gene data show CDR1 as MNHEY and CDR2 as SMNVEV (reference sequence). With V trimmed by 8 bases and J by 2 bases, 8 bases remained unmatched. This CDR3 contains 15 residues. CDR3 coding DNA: TGTGCCAGCTATAAACTGACAGGGGGCAACTATGGCTACACCTTC. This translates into CASYKLTGGNYGYTF.

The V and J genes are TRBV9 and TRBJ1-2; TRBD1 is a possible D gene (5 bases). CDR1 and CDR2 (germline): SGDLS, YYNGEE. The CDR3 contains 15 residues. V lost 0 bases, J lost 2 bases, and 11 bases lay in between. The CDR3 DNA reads TGTGCCAGCAGCGTAGATGCAGGGCCCAACTATGGCTACACCTTC. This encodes CASSVDAGPNYGYTF.

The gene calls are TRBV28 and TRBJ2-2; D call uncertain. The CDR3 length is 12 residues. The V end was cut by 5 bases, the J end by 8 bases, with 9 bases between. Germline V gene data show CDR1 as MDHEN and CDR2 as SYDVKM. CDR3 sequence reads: CASSPTRGELFF. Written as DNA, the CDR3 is TGTGCCAGCAGTCCAACCAGGGGGGAGCTGTTTTTT.

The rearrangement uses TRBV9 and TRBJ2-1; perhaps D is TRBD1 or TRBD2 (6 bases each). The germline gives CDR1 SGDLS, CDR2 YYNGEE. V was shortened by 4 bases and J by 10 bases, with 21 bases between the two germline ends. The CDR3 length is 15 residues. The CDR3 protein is CASSLGGPLRGEQFF. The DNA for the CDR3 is TGTGCCAGCAGCTTAGGGGGGCCGCTTCGGGGCGAGCAGTTCTTC.

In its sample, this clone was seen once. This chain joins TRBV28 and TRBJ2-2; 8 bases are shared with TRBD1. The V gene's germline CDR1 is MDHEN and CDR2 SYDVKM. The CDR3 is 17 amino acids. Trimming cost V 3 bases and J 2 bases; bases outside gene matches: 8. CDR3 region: CASSFGPRGLNTGELFF. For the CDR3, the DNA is TGTGCCAGCAGTTTCGGTCCCAGGGGGCTCAACACCGGGGAGCTGTTTTTT.